The 12 T cell receptor beta chains in this list originate from one sample, sequenced in a study of cytomegalovirus exposure and HLA in healthy donors. The study ran its PCR with 60 Vbeta and 13 Jbeta primers. Using immunoSEQ multiplex PCR, the repertoire was profiled, and TCRdb retains in-frame clones only, with some absent. This sample carries 200,000 to 250,000 clones, around four fifths of them seen once, and the ten largest clones take 1.7%. Sequenced input: PBMCs. The receptors were gathered from a middle-aged man in good health and CMV-seronegative.

The V and J genes are TRBV30 and TRBJ1-5; 7 bases line up with TRBD1. After removal of 0 bases from V and 1 base from J, the junction contained 3 bases not matched to a gene. CDR1 GTSNPN and CDR2 SVGIG come from the germline V gene (reference sequence). This CDR3 is built from 15 residues. CDR3 residues: CAWSVGTASNQPQHF. CDR3 coding DNA: TGTGCCTGGAGTGTAGGGACAGCGAGCAATCAGCCCCAGCATTTT. Full variable domain (missing parts from reference TRBV30 and TRBJ1-5): SQTIHQWPATLVQPVGSPLSLECTVEGTSNPNLYWYRQAAGRGLQLLFYSVGIGQISSEVPQNLSASRPQDRQFILSSKKLLLSDSGFYLCAWSVGTASNQPQHFGDGTRLSIL.

The V gene is TRBV27, the J gene TRBJ1-2; 7 bases line up with TRBD1. The CDR3 has 13 residues. The germline gives CDR1 MNHEY, CDR2 SMNVEV (reference sequence). V shed 4 bases, J shed 4 bases, and the junction held 3 bases outside the gene matches. The CDR3, as DNA: TGTGCCAGCAGTTACCGGGACAGCTATGGCTACACCTTC. Residues: CASSYRDSYGYTF.

The CDR3 DNA reads as TGTGCCAGCAGCTTCGGACAGAGGGACCAGCCCCAGCATTTT. Protein sequence: CASSFGQRDQPQHF. The J gene is TRBJ1-5, the V gene TRBV5-8; D might be TRBD1 (6 bases). CDR3 length: 14 amino acids. CDR1 is SGHTS, CDR2 YDEGEE, per germline. With 2 bases removed from V and 7 bases from J, the gap between germline ends came to 13 bases.

Only one count was recorded for this clone. V gene TRBV11-2 combines with J gene TRBJ1-1; 9 bases fit TRBD1. CDR3 length: 14 amino acids. In germline, CDR1 is SGHAT, CDR2 FQNNGV. J lost 4 bases, V lost 5 bases, and 5 bases had no gene match. The CDR3 region has the DNA TGTGCCAGCAGCATACAGGGGGCTCGCACTGAAGCTTTCTTT. Translation gives CASSIQGARTEAFF.

This chain joins TRBV28 and TRBJ2-1; possible D gene TRBD2, 6 bases. Germline V CDR1 and CDR2: MDHEN, SYDVKM. This CDR3 is built from 14 residues. Trimming took off 2 bases at V and 8 bases at J, with 13 bases between the two ends. The CDR3: CASSLGGSGYEQFF. The CDR3 nucleotides are TGTGCCAGCAGTTTAGGGGGGAGTGGGTATGAGCAGTTCTTC. Full variable domain (remainder filled in from reference TRBV28 and TRBJ2-1): DVKVTQSSRYLVKRTGEKVFLECVQDMDHENMFWYRQDPGLGLRLIYFSYDVKMKEKGDIPEGYSVSREKKERFSLILESASTNQTSMYLCASSLGGSGYEQFFGPGTRLTVL.

The chain couples TRBV28 to TRBJ1-1; perhaps TRBD1 as D (5 bases). The CDR3 sequence is 14 residues long. The V gene's germline CDR1 is MDHEN and CDR2 SYDVKM. The V and J ends lost 3 bases and 5 bases respectively, with 13 bases between them. The CDR3 here is CASSFWAGKTEAFF. CDR3 DNA sequence: TGTGCCAGCAGTTTCTGGGCAGGGAAGACTGAAGCTTTCTTT.

The V call is TRBV2, the J call TRBJ2-2; 11 nucleotides line up with TRBD2. After removal of 4 bases from V and 6 bases from J, the junction contained 4 bases not matched to a gene. This CDR3 has 15 residues. Looked up from germline, CDR1 is SNHLY and CDR2 is FYNNEI. CDR3 sequence reads: CASSVPLAGAGELFF. CDR3 bases: TGTGCCAGCAGTGTCCCACTAGCGGGAGCCGGGGAGCTGTTTTTT.

This clone was observed a single time. The J gene is TRBJ2-7, the V gene TRBV14; 8 bases match TRBD1. CDR1 is SGHDN, CDR2 FVKESK, per germline. CDR3 length: 14 amino acids. The V gene end was trimmed by 4 bases and the J gene end by 2 bases; junction bases not matched to a gene: 4. The CDR3 protein is CASSRGTGPYEQYF. The CDR3 nucleotides read TGTGCCAGCAGCCGGGGGACAGGTCCCTACGAGCAGTACTTC.

The V gene is TRBV6-5, the J gene TRBJ1-1; a possible D gene is TRBD1 (5 bases). The V and J ends lost 6 bases and 0 bases respectively, with 11 bases between them. Per the germline V gene, CDR1 is MNHEY and CDR2 is SVGAGI. CDR3 length: 14 amino acids. The CDR3 DNA sequence: TGTGCCAGCAGCCCCAGGGCCCTGAACACTGAAGCTTTCTTT. Its translation is CASSPRALNTEAFF.

The chain combines TRBV28 with TRBJ1-5, with D possibly matching TRBD1 (5 bases). V dropped 1 base and J dropped 5 bases, with 12 bases sitting between them. The CDR3 covers 15 residues. Germline values: CDR1 MDHEN, CDR2 SYDVKM. In nucleotides, the CDR3 is TGTGCCAGCAGTTTATTAGGGGCGGGGGATCAGCCCCAGCATTTT. Translating gives CASSLLGAGDQPQHF.

This sequence joins TRBV28 and TRBJ1-5; D gene uncertain. From germline, CDR1 is MDHEN and CDR2 SYDVKM. Trimming cost V 3 bases and J 3 bases, with 9 bases left between them. This CDR3 spans 14 amino acids. The CDR3 region has the DNA TGTGCCAGCAGTTTGAGGTACGACAATCAGCCCCAGCATTTT. The encoded protein is CASSLRYDNQPQHF.

This clone was counted only a few times. The rearrangement joins TRBV7-2 to TRBJ1-2; 8 bases are shared with TRBD1. CDR1 SGHTA and CDR2 FQGNSA come from the germline V gene. J lost 8 bases, V lost 2 bases, and 10 bases had no gene match. CDR3 length: 15 residues. The chain's CDR3 is CASSLSQGARDGYTF. The CDR3 DNA reads TGTGCCAGCAGCTTATCTCAGGGGGCGAGGGACGGCTACACCTTC.